The sequence of this TCR beta chain was determined in a study of T-cell reconstitution after alpha-beta-depleted transplantation in children. This clonotype was recorded a few times. This CDR3 spans 14 amino acids. Trimming removed 5 bases from V and 4 bases from J; junction bases left unmatched: 6. Per germline, CDR1 SGHRS and CDR2 YFSETQ. Unique molecular identifiers were used in preparing the TCRbeta library. TCRdb re-called the PCR reads through MiXCR, storing one row per CDR3 protein. The sample has 210,000 or so distinct CDR3 sequences, 8% to 10% seen once. The sample was PBMCs from the stem cell graft donor, taken from the stem cell graft. The chain employs TRBV5-1 and TRBJ1-3; 7 bases are shared with TRBD1. The TCR was taken from a human donor who donated a stem cell graft to a child with acute lymphoblastic leukemia. DNA for the CDR3: TGCGCCAGCAGGCCTTGGGACAGCGGAAACACCATATATTTT. Residues: CASRPWDSGNTIYF.